This T cell receptor (beta chain) is from a study of cytomegalovirus exposure and HLA in healthy donors. Study findings and constraints: As a later analysis revealed, the rate of TCR association differed by HLA locus, with DRB1 most and HLA-C fewest. Most CMV-associated TCR beta chains were later found to appear HLA-restricted.

With 60 Vbeta and 13 Jbeta primers, the PCR was carried out. Clones were read by immunoSEQ multiplex PCR, and TCRdb kept only the in-frame ones, dropping some. The sample holds some 200,000 clones, approximately 88% seen once. This CDR3 is 16 amino acids long. V shed 3 bases, J shed 10 bases, and the junction held 8 bases outside the gene matches. Per germline, CDR1 SGHTA and CDR2 FQGNSA. Comments on this clone: Its matching antigen is unknown.

This clonotype was sampled from a woman aged 45-59 years in good health and CMV-seropositive. Sequenced input: PBMCs. The chain has TRBV7-2 and TRBJ2-1, with 14 bases matching TRBD2. The CDR3, as DNA: TGTGCCAGCAGCTTCCCCCGGACTAGCGGGGGGTTAGAGCAGTTCTTC. Amino acids: CASSFPRTSGGLEQFF.